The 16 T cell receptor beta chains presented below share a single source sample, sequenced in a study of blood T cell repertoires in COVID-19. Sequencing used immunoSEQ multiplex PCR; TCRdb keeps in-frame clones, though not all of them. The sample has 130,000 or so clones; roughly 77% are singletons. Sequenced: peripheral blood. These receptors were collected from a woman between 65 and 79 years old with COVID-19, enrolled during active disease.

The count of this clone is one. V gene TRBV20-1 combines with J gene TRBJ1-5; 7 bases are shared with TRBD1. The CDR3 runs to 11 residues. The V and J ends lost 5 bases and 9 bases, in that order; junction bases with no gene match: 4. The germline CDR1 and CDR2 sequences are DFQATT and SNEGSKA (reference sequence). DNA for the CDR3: TGCAGTGCTCCCCAGGGGGGGCCCCAGCATTTT. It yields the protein CSAPQGGPQHF.

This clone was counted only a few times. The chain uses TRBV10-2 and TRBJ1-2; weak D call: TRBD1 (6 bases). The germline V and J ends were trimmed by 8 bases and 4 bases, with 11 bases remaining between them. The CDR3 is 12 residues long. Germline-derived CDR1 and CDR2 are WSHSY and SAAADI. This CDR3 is CASGVDSYGYTF. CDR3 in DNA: TGCGCCAGCGGGGTGGACAGCTATGGCTACACCTTC.

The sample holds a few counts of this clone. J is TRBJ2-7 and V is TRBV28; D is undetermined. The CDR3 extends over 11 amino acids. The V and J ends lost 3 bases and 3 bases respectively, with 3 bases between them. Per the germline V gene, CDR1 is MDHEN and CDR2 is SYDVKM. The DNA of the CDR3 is TGTGCCAGCAGTTTTATCTACGAGCAGTACTTC. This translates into CASSFIYEQYF.

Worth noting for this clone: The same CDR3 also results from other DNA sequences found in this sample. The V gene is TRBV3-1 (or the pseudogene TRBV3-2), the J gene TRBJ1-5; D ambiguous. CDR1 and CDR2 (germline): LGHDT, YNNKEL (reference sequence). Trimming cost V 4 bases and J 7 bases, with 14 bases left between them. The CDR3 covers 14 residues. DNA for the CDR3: TGTGCCAGCAGCCCTACGGGAGGTGGGCAGCCCCAGCATTTT. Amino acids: CASSPTGGGQPQHF.

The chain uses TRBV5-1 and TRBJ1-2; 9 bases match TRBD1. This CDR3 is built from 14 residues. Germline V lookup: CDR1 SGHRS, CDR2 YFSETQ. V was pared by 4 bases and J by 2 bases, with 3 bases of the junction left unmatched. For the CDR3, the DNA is TGCGCCAGCAGCCCGACAGGGGGGAACTATGGCTACACCTTC. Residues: CASSPTGGNYGYTF.

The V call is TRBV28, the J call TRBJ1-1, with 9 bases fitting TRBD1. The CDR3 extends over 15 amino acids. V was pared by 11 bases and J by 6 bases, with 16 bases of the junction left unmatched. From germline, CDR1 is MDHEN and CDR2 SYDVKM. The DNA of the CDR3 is TGTGCCGGCTCAACAGGGGGCGCGGGAGGTTCTGAAGCTTTCTTT. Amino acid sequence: CAGSTGGAGGSEAFF.

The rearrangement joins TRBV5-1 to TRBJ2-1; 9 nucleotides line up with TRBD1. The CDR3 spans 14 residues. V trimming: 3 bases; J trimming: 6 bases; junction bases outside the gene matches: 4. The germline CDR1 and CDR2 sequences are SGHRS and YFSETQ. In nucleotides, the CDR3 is TGCGCCAGCAGCTCGGTGACAGGGGGCAATGAGCAGTTCTTC. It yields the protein CASSSVTGGNEQFF. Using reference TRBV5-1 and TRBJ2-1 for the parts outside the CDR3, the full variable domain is KAGVTQTPRYLIKTRGQQVTLSCSPISGHRSVSWYQQTPGQGLQFLFEYFSETQRNKGNFPGRFSGRQFSNSRSEMNVSTLELGDSALYLCASSSVTGGNEQFFGPGTRLTVL.

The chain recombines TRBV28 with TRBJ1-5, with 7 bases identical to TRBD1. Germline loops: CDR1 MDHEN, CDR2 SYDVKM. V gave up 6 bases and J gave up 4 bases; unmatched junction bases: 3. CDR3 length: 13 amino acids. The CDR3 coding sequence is TGTGCCAGCAGGGGCAGGGGGAATCAGCCCCAGCATTTT. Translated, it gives CASRGRGNQPQHF.

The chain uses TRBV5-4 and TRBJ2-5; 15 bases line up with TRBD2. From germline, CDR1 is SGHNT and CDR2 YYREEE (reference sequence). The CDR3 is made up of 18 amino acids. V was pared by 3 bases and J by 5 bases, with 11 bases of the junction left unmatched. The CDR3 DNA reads TGTGCCAGCAGCTCCAGGGGGACTAGCGGGGGGCCCCGGGAGACCCAGTACTTC. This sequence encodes CASSSRGTSGGPRETQYF.

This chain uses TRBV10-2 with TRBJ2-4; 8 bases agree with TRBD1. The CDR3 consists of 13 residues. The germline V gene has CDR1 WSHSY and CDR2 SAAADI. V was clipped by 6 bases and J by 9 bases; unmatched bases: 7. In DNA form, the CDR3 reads TGCGCCAGCAGCACGGACAGGGACGGCATTCAGTACTTC. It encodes CASSTDRDGIQYF.

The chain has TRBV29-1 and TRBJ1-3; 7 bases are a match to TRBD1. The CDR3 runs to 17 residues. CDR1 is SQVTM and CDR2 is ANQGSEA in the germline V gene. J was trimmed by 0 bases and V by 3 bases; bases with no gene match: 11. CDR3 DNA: TGCAGCGTTGATAGCCCAGGGGGGTCGAGCTCTGGAAACACCATATATTTT. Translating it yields CSVDSPGGSSSGNTIYF.

For the CDR3, the DNA is TGTGCCAGCAGCCCAGACAGTAGCACAGATACGCAGTATTTT. Its translation: CASSPDSSTDTQYF. The V call is TRBV7-2, the J call TRBJ2-3; TRBD1 is a possible D gene (5 bases). The V gene's germline CDR1 is SGHTA and CDR2 FQGNSA. V was shortened by 5 bases and J by 0 bases, with 9 bases between the two germline ends. This CDR3 has 14 amino acids. Full variable domain (rest looked up from reference TRBV7-2 and TRBJ2-3): GAGVSQSPSNKVTEKGKDVELRCDPISGHTALYWYRQSLGQGLEFLIYFQGNSAPDKSGLPSDRFSAERTGGSVSTLTIQRTQQEDSAVYLCASSPDSSTDTQYFGPGTRLTVL.

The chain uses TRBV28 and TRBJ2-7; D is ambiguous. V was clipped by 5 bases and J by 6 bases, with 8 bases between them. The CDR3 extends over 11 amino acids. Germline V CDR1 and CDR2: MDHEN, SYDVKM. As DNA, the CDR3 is TGTGCCAGCAGTGTCCTCCGCGAGCAGTACTTC. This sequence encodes CASSVLREQYF.

This chain's CDR3 is CASSFGTGTNEKLFF. Written as DNA, the CDR3 is TGCGCCAGCAGCTTCGGGACAGGAACTAATGAAAAACTGTTTTTT. V usage is TRBV5-1 and J usage is TRBJ1-4; 8 bases are shared with TRBD1. The V segment lost 2 bases and the J segment 1 base; nucleotides outside the gene matches: 1. The CDR3 is made up of 15 amino acids. Germline CDR1 and CDR2: SGHRS and YFSETQ.

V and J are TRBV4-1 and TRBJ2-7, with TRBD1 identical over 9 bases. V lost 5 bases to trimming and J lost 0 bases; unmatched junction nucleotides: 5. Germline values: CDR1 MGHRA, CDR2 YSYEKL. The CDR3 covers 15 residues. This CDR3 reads CASSYRDRASYEQYF. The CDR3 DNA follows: TGCGCCAGCAGCTACCGGGACAGGGCCTCCTACGAGCAGTACTTC.

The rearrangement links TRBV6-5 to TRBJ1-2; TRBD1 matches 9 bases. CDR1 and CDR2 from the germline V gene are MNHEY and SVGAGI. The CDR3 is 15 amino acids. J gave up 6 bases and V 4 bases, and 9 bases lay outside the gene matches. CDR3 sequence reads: CASSSGATGGDGYTF. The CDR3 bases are TGTGCCAGCAGTTCGGGCGCGACAGGGGGGGATGGCTACACCTTC.